This T cell receptor beta chain emerged from a study of shared clonotypes between healthy human individuals (dated by TCRdb to the early 2020s). About the investigation overall: The cohort comprised a couple of women and three men aged 18 to 49 years. Libraries were prepared and TCR repertoires were sequenced by different laboratories using diverse techniques, in order to increase sequencing depth and limit assay-specific biases. The study deeply sequenced blood TCR repertoires of about 5 healthy adults to estimate repertoire size and the extent of clonotype sharing between individuals. Leukapheresis yielded between about 0.94 and 8.9 billion PBMCs per donor.

Using the deep immunoSEQ assay, multiplex PCR amplified TCR CDR3 regions from genomic DNA. Extracted genomic DNA from each cell subset was spread evenly across all wells of several immunoSEQ 96-well plates, with each plate serving as a replicate. For unsorted PBMC, about 0.3 ug genomic DNA, equal to approximately 30,000 T cell genomes, was loaded into each replicate PCR. Genomic DNA from unsorted PBMC was sequenced over ten immunoSEQ deep assay plates. Purified libraries were quantified with a Qubit 3.0 fluorometer, sized on a Bioanalyzer 2100, and re-quantified with the KAPA Library Quantification kit. Every immunoSEQ 96-well plate was sequenced on a separate single-read 150-cycle Illumina NextSeq 550 flow cell. From the authors' description of their analysis: The immunoSEQ output contained only junctional sequences without quality scores, so filtering could not match that applied to full-length reads. To assign V/J genes and CDR3, sequences were annotated against IMGT germline references using PyIR, a Python wrapper for IgBLAST v1.9. Any read was removed if the V/J assignment was weak (E-value above 1e-6), the CDR3 was missing, or the read contained stop codons, out-of-frame junctions, or ambiguous translated residues. V3J clonotypes were defined as sequences sharing an identical inferred V gene, J gene, and CDR3 amino acid sequence. The percentage overlap between two repertoires was calculated by dividing the number of shared unique clonotypes by the size of the smaller repertoire. Three approaches were used to assess repertoire richness: RTK rarefaction, the Chao1 estimator, and Recon v2.1 estimates of unobserved clonotypes. TCRdb's version of the immuneACCESS table is confined to in-frame rearrangements and falls short of the full clone set. An unresolved V gene accounts for under half of the shortfall where checked; the remainder is of unknown origin. The V and J calls and clone size are taken from that table; D and trimming were inferred from the DNA. Counted in this sample were 450,000 or so clones; about 74% of them appeared once. The ten largest make up 9.5% to 15% of the sample.

Notes on this clone: The antigen it binds to is not known. Base quality data are lacking; no much larger clone is found one base away. Within the sample, other DNA sequences also encode this same CDR3.

CDR1 and CDR2 (SGHNT, YYREEE) derive from the germline V gene (reference sequence). The CDR3, from cysteine to phenylalanine, totals 12 residues. Just CDR3 DNA is preserved here, 36 bases in frame from base 1. V is pared back by 0 bases and J by 6 bases, with 4 bases lying between the germline termini. The research as a whole found: Because the study included a small number of donors, the genetic and exposure-history diversity represented was limited. Based on pairwise subsampling, the degree of clonotype sharing among donors was expected to be affected by sequencing depth. Sampling was restricted to blood, and TCR repertoires in tissues likely differ from the TCR repertoires found in blood.

The donors were healthy, HIV-negative adults who had no recently reported acute infections or vaccinations. Every donor was a Caucasian adult residing in Nashville, Tennessee, USA. For unsorted samples, some 90 million PBMCs were counted, and genomic DNA was extracted using the QIAamp DNA Blood Mini kit. Blood was obtained by leukapheresis, after which PBMCs were separated by Ficoll-Histopaque density gradient centrifugation and cryopreserved in liquid nitrogen vapor phase. The sequence came from a woman in her thirties or forties in good health. Some clones in this sample may be carry-over from other donors' samples. The chain is encoded by TRBV5-4 joined to TRBJ2-1; no confident D gene assignment can be made. The sample was PBMCs. This receptor carries the CDR3 CASSLDSNEQFF. The DNA sequence is TGTGCCAGCAGCTTGGACAGCAATGAGCAGTTCTTC.